This paragraph reports one TCR beta chain. What it binds is unknown. The assay was immunoSEQ multiplex PCR, and TCRdb's table has in-frame clones only and misses some. The repertoire holds about 48,000 clones, 65% to 90% seen once, with 6.5% to 8.5% in the top ten. The sample is drawn from a study of T cell responses to AZD1222 COVID-19 vaccine. The germline V and J ends were trimmed by 6 bases and 4 bases, with 7 bases remaining between them. The CDR3 has 12 amino acids. Looked up from germline, CDR1 is MNHEY and CDR2 is SVGAGI. Study-wide results and limits: No repertoire was sampled before or during the peak T cell response, only after it.

This sequence joins TRBV6-5 and TRBJ1-5; D gene unclear. This clonotype was obtained from an adult who received the AZD1222 COVID-19 vaccine. The input for sequencing was peripheral blood, taken 28 days after the second AZD1222 dose. The DNA for the CDR3 is TGTGCCAGCAGGGGGTTGAATCAGCCCCAGCATTTT. Its translation is CASRGLNQPQHF.